These 17 T cell receptor beta chains originate from one sample sequenced in a study of CD8 T cells in ankylosing spondylitis. TCRdb itself ran the 5' RACE reads through MiXCR, one entry per CDR3 protein. Of about 540,000 distinct CDR3 sequences listed, about 13% are singletons. Their target antigens are unknown. Study-wide results and limits: Blood from ankylosing spondylitis patients appeared to carry a characteristic eight-variant TCR beta motif.

The material sequenced was blood, either unsorted or a sorted T cell fraction (not recorded which). The receptors shown here come from a male donor with ankylosing spondylitis.

There are a few counts of this clonotype. This rearrangement joins TRBV21-1 to TRBJ1-1. TRBV21-1 is marked as a pseudogene. This CDR3 region has 15 residues. CDR3 protein: CASSKVGPRDTEAFF. The CDR3 DNA follows: TGTGCCAGCAGCAAAGTTGGTCCAAGGGACACTGAAGCTTTCTTT.

This clonotype was counted only a few times. V gene TRBV5-1 combines with J gene TRBJ2-7; D is possibly TRBD2 (5 bases). The CDR3 is 13 amino acids. In germline, CDR1 is SGHRS, CDR2 YFSETQ. Trimming shortened V by 0 bases and J by 3 bases, and 7 bases separated the two germline ends. In nucleotides, the CDR3 is TGCGCCAGCAGCTTGGCACGGGACTACGAGCAGTACTTC. Amino acids: CASSLARDYEQYF.

The sample holds many counts of this clonotype. The gene calls are TRBV12-3 or TRBV12-4 and TRBJ2-3; no reliable D call. Trimming shortened V by 6 bases and J by 0 bases, and 13 bases separated the two germline ends. This CDR3 is built from 15 residues. CDR3 nucleotides: TGTGCCAGCAGCCCATCCTTAGATAGCACAGATACGCAGTATTTT. Residues: CASSPSLDSTDTQYF.

This clonotype has only a few counts. This chain links TRBV29-1 with TRBJ1-5; TRBD1 might be the D (5 bases). This CDR3 has 13 residues. The ends were cut back, 5 bases at V and 6 bases at J, with 14 bases in the middle. Germline CDR1 is SQVTM and CDR2 is ANQGSEA. CDR3: CSVILGVSQPQHF. For the CDR3, the DNA is TGCAGCGTTATTTTAGGGGTTTCTCAGCCCCAGCATTTT.

This clonotype came up a few times. The genes are TRBV6-5 and TRBJ2-1; TRBD2 matches at 11 bases. Germline assignment: CDR1 MNHEY and CDR2 SVGAGI. The CDR3 spans 17 residues. V lost 2 bases and J lost 4; bases outside the gene matches: 7. CDR3 in amino acids: CASSYKGLAEGYNEQFF. In nucleotides, the CDR3 is TGTGCCAGCAGTTACAAGGGACTAGCGGAGGGTTACAATGAGCAGTTCTTC.

The chain joins TRBV24-1 to TRBJ2-7; D is unclear. The germline gives CDR1 KGHDR, CDR2 SFDVKD. The length of the CDR3 is 13 residues. V lost 6 bases and J 1 base, leaving 9 bases between the germline ends. The CDR3 DNA reads TGTGCCACCAGTCCTCCGGAGTCCTACGAGCAGTACTTC. Residues: CATSPPESYEQYF.

This clonotype was found many times. J is TRBJ1-2 and V is TRBV12-3 or TRBV12-4, with D hard to call. Trimming took off 7 bases at V and 8 bases at J, with 11 bases between the two ends. The CDR3 runs to 11 residues. DNA for the CDR3: TGTGCCAGCACCTCGACGTGGGGCTACACCTTC. Translated, it gives CASTSTWGYTF.

This clonotype showed up just a few times. This chain joins TRBV20-1 and TRBJ1-5; maybe TRBD1 (5 bases). The V end lost 0 bases, the J end lost 1 base, and 7 bases lay between the germline ends. Germline CDR1 reads DFQATT; CDR2 reads SNEGSKA (reference sequence). The CDR3 is 14 amino acids. Here the CDR3 reads CSAREGASNQPQHF. In DNA form, the CDR3 reads TGCAGTGCTAGAGAAGGGGCCAGCAATCAGCCCCAGCATTTT.

The chain employs TRBV20-1 and TRBJ1-1, with 8 bases identical to TRBD1. The CDR3 covers 12 residues. Per the germline V gene, CDR1 is DFQATT and CDR2 is SNEGSKA (reference sequence). V was clipped by 2 bases and J by 10 bases; unmatched bases: 6. In DNA, the CDR3 is TGCAGTGCTAGAAACAGGGGGGGGGGAGCTTTCTTT. Protein: CSARNRGGGAFF.

The chain employs TRBV5-8 and TRBJ2-5, with D tentatively TRBD2 (5 bases). Germline CDR1 is SGHTS and CDR2 is YDEGEE. Trimming removed 7 bases at V and 5 bases at J, with 15 bases between. The CDR3 contains 13 residues. This CDR3 reads CASLREFRETQYF. The CDR3 DNA is TGTGCCAGCTTACGGGAATTCAGGGAGACCCAGTACTTC.

This clonotype was recorded a few times. CDR3 loop: CASSRGFVDTQYF. The CDR3, as DNA: TGTGCCAGCAGCCGCGGATTCGTCGATACGCAGTATTTT. The chain joins TRBV3-1 to TRBJ2-3; D not certain. The ends were cut back, 4 bases at V and 6 bases at J, with 11 bases in the middle. CDR1 is LGHDT and CDR2 is YNNKEL in the germline V gene (reference sequence). This CDR3 is 13 amino acids long.

This clonotype was seen ten or more times. The rearrangement uses TRBV7-9 and TRBJ1-2; D gene uncertain. V was clipped by 0 bases and J by 5 bases, with 10 bases between them. Germline loops: CDR1 SEHNR, CDR2 FQNEAQ (reference sequence). The CDR3 runs to 14 residues. As DNA, the CDR3 is TGTGCCAGCAGCTTAGCTACCGGGGTGTATGGCTACACCTTC. Its translation is CASSLATGVYGYTF.

This clonotype came up a few times. J is TRBJ2-1 and V is TRBV24-1; D is ambiguous. The V gene's germline CDR1 is KGHDR and CDR2 SFDVKD. The germline V and J ends were trimmed by 4 bases and 11 bases, with 11 bases remaining between them. There are 12 residues in the CDR3. The DNA for the CDR3 is TGTGCCACCAGTGACGGCCGGCAGAAGCAGTTCTTC. Translated: CATSDGRQKQFF.

This clonotype was counted between two and nine times. The chain couples TRBV5-5 to TRBJ2-2; no clear D gene. The V and J ends lost 4 bases and 6 bases respectively, with 4 bases between them. The germline gives CDR1 SGHKS, CDR2 YYEKEE (reference sequence). The CDR3 consists of 11 residues. CDR3 in DNA: TGTGCCAGCAGCAACCCCGGGGAGCTGTTTTTT. Translated: CASSNPGELFF.

This clonotype was counted at least ten times. The rearrangement uses TRBV7-2 and TRBJ1-5, with D tentatively TRBD1 (6 bases). The V end was cut by 5 bases, the J end by 6 bases, with 23 bases between. The CDR3 is 17 amino acids. The V gene's germline CDR1 is SGHTA and CDR2 FQGNSA. This CDR3 reads CASSLTPTAGESQPQHF. Written as DNA, the CDR3 is TGTGCCAGCAGCCTAACCCCGACAGCAGGGGAGAGTCAGCCCCAGCATTTT.

This clonotype was seen a handful of times. The chain uses TRBV7-9 and TRBJ2-2; D unclear. Trimming took 1 base from V and 4 from J, leaving 13 bases between them. CDR3 length: 16 amino acids. The V gene's germline CDR1 is SEHNR and CDR2 FQNEAQ (reference sequence). For the CDR3, the DNA is TGTGCCAGCAGCTTAGAACGAAAGTGGAGCACCGGGGAGCTGTTTTTT. As protein: CASSLERKWSTGELFF.

This clonotype has at least ten counts. J is TRBJ2-2 and V is TRBV24-1; D possibly corresponds to TRBD1 (5 bases). This CDR3 is 15 amino acids long. V gave up 6 bases and J gave up 0 bases, with 10 bases separating them. The germline gives CDR1 KGHDR, CDR2 SFDVKD. CDR3 loop: CATSPTESNTGELFF. CDR3 DNA: TGTGCCACCAGTCCGACAGAGTCGAACACCGGGGAGCTGTTTTTT.